The present TCR beta chain was sequenced within a study of response to subunit inactivated influenza vaccine. Worth noting for this clonotype: Its antigen is still unknown.

Germline-derived CDR1 and CDR2 are DFQATT and SNEGSKA (reference sequence). CDR3 length: 15 residues. V dropped 1 base and J dropped 2 bases, with 12 bases sitting between them. Each CDR3 protein gets one entry after TCRdb re-called the RT-PCR reads with MiXCR. Among roughly 780,000 distinct CDR3 sequences listed, around 18% were seen once. Points from the study as a whole: The study's authors posited that every seasonal influenza vaccination enlists few new T cells.

The receptor was derived from a man over 45 who received an inactivated influenza vaccine. The specimen was PBMCs from blood, collected 5 days after vaccination. V is TRBV20-1 and J is TRBJ2-1; maybe TRBD2 (5 bases). DNA of the CDR3: TGCAGTGCTAGAGGGGTCCGGGGTACCTACAATGAGCAGTTCTTC. Amino acid sequence: CSARGVRGTYNEQFF.